The source of this TCR beta chain is a study of breast tumors, draining lymph nodes, adjacent tissues. TCRdb passed the multiplex PCR reads through MiXCR, listing each CDR3 protein once. Found here are 83,000 or so distinct CDR3 sequences, roughly 19% of them singletons; the top ten hold around 2.5%. Broader study findings: Tumors had less TCR diversity than lymph nodes, more than nontumor tissue. Tumor and nontumor repertoires were significantly more similar in luminal-like than in basal-like breast cancer. The data were judged consistent with most tumor T cells coming from lymph node and expanding in tumor.

This clonotype was seen a handful of times. Its antigen is currently unknown. From germline, CDR1 is SEHNR and CDR2 FQNEAQ (reference sequence). The CDR3 has 14 amino acids. Trimming left V 0 bases short and J 9 bases short, with 12 bases between. Breast cancer patients provided tissue from their axillary draining lymph nodes. This clonotype was sampled from a female donor with breast cancer. Some clones in this sample may be carry-over from other donors' samples. The sample was axillary lymph node tissue. The chain employs TRBV7-9 and TRBJ1-5, with D uncertain. The CDR3 sequence: CASSLAGAAGPQHF. CDR3 nucleotide sequence: TGTGCCAGCAGCTTAGCCGGCGCGGCGGGGCCCCAGCATTTT.